This T cell receptor (beta chain) was profiled in a study of monozygotic twins with inflammatory bowel disease. Germline V gene lookup returns CDR1 MNHEY and CDR2 SVGAGI. This CDR3 spans 14 amino acids. Sampling involved one blood draw (about 2.3 ml) for every donor. Note on this clonotype: The antigen is undetermined.

Reprocessing the 5' RACE reads, TCRdb reports a single entry for every CDR3 protein and omits DNA. This repertoire includes approximately 390,000 distinct CDR3 sequences. General study points: The co-twins with IBD showed lower TCRbeta diversity (inverse Simpson) than their healthy siblings. Immunosuppressive treatment differences may have increased patient repertoire variability.

The source of this sequence is a human donor with ulcerative colitis or Crohn's disease, or a healthy co-twin of an affected twin (not recorded which). The V gene is TRBV6-5, the J gene TRBJ2-5; without DNA, the TCRdb call of TRBD1 cannot be checked. The specimen was blood. This chain's CDR3 is CASSYSGTQETQYF.